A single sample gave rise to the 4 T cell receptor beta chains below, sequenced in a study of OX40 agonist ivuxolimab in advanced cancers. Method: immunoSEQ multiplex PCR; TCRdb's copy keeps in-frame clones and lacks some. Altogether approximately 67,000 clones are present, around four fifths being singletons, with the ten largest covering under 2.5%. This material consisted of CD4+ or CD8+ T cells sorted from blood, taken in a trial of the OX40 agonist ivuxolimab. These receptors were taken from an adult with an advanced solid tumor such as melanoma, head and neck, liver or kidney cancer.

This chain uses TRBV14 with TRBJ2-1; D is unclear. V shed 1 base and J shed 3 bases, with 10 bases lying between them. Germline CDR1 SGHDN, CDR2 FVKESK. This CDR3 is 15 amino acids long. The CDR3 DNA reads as TGTGCCAGCAGCCAAGGTTCCAACCTCTACAATGAGCAGTTCTTC. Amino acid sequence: CASSQGSNLYNEQFF.

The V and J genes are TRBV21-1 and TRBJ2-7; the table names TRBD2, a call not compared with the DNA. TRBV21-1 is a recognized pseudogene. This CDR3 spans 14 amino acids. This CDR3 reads CASSSGTSGDEQYF. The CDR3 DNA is TGTGCCAGCAGCAGCGGGACTAGCGGGGACGAGCAGTACTTC.

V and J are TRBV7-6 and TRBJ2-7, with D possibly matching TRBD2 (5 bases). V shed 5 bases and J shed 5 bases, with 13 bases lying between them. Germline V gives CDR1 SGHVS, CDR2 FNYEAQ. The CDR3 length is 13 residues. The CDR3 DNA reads TGTGCCAGCAGCCTCCCGCCCGGGGACGAGCAGTACTTC. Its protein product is CASSLPPGDEQYF.

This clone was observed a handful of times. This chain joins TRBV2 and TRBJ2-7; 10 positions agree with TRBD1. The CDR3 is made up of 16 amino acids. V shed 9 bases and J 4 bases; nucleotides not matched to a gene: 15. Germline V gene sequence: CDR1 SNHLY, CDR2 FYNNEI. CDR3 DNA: TGTGCCAGTTTGAATGAGCGGGACAGGGGCAGGTACGAGCAGTACTTC. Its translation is CASLNERDRGRYEQYF.